This T cell receptor (beta chain) was identified during a study of T cell repertoires in cytomegalovirus infection. General study results and limits: HLA-C-restricted CMV clonotypes gave the most frequent clonotype in two of eight donors.

The length of the CDR3 is 16 residues. The germline gives CDR1 SNHLY, CDR2 FYNNEI. With V trimmed by 5 bases and J by 4 bases, 9 bases remained unmatched. Points on this clonotype: The antigen is unknown.

In TCRdb, the reads were re-called with MiXCR into one record per CDR3 protein. The sample includes around 280,000 distinct CDR3 sequences, 12% to 15% of them seen just once. Material for sequencing was PBMCs. The rearrangement joins TRBV2 to TRBJ1-5, with 9 bases matching TRBD1. The clonotype was recovered from a human donor in good health (CMV status not recorded). Some clones in this sample may be carry-over from other donors' samples. CDR3 nucleotides: TGTGCCAGCAGTAGTTTTTCCGGGACAGGGAATCAGCCCCAGCATTTT. Protein sequence: CASSSFSGTGNQPQHF.